Listed below are T cell receptor beta chains from one sample, sequenced in a study of CD8 T cells in Susac syndrome. TCRdb redid the calling of the immunoSEQ multiplex PCR reads with MiXCR, one entry per CDR3 protein. The table shows about 200,000 distinct CDR3 sequences, with 85% to 95% occurring only once. The sequencing sample was made of CD4+ T cells from PBMCs. These TCRs come from a human donor in good health. Both conserved end residues are part of each CDR3. A D gene is named only where the DNA matches it firmly. Expanded clones are given a class, and other clones once, few, many or no size at all.

clone size: NA
J gene: TRBJ1-4
V gene: TRBV12-3/TRBV12-4
CDR3 length: 14
D gene: TRBD1
CDR3 protein: CASSLRGNFEKLFF
CDR3 DNA: TGTGCCAGCAGTCTCAGGGGGAATTTCGAAAAACTGTTTTTT

clone size: NA
J gene: TRBJ2-3
V gene: TRBV30
CDR3 length: 13
D gene: NA
CDR3 protein: CAWKEDLTDTQYF
CDR3 DNA: TGTGCCTGGAAGGAGGACCTCACAGATACGCAGTATTTT

clone size: NA
J gene: TRBJ1-2
V gene: TRBV27
CDR3 length: 14
D gene: TRBD1
CDR3 protein: CASRWATGSGGYTF
CDR3 DNA: TGTGCCAGCCGATGGGCGACAGGGTCAGGTGGCTACACCTTC

clone size: NA
J gene: TRBJ2-3
V gene: TRBV19
CDR3 length: 17
D gene: TRBD2
CDR3 protein: CASTGKAGGPGTDTQYF
CDR3 DNA: TGTGCCAGTACCGGGAAAGCGGGAGGGCCTGGCACAGATACGCAGTATTTT

clone size: NA
J gene: TRBJ2-3
V gene: TRBV19
CDR3 length: 14
D gene: TRBD2
CDR3 protein: CASTTSGRTDTQYF
CDR3 DNA: TGTGCCAGTACAACTAGCGGGCGGACAGATACGCAGTATTTT

clone size: NA
J gene: TRBJ1-1
V gene: TRBV29-1
CDR3 length: 11
D gene: NA
CDR3 protein: CSGRLHTEAFF
CDR3 DNA: TGCAGCGGGAGGTTACACACTGAAGCTTTCTTT

clone size: NA
J gene: TRBJ2-3
V gene: TRBV7-9
CDR3 length: 13
D gene: NA
CDR3 protein: CASSLAGPDTQYF
CDR3 DNA: TGTGCCAGCAGCTTAGCGGGCCCAGATACGCAGTATTTT

clone size: NA
J gene: TRBJ2-1
V gene: TRBV12-3/TRBV12-4
CDR3 length: 12
D gene: TRBD2
CDR3 protein: CASSLREGEQFF
CDR3 DNA: TGTGCCAGCAGTTTACGGGAGGGTGAGCAGTTCTTC

clone size: once
J gene: TRBJ2-7
V gene: TRBV6-5
CDR3 length: 14
D gene: TRBD1
CDR3 protein: CASRWDRKAYEQYF
CDR3 DNA: TGTGCCAGCAGGTGGGACAGGAAGGCCTACGAGCAGTACTTC

clone size: NA
J gene: TRBJ1-5
V gene: TRBV7-2
CDR3 length: 13
D gene: NA
CDR3 protein: CASSPERTQPQHF
CDR3 DNA: TGTGCCAGCAGCCCAGAACGGACCCAGCCCCAGCATTTT

clone size: NA
J gene: TRBJ2-5
V gene: TRBV4-2
CDR3 length: 16
D gene: TRBD2
CDR3 protein: CASSQAPGGPRETQYF
CDR3 DNA: TGTGCCAGCAGCCAAGCTCCGGGAGGGCCTAGGGAGACCCAGTACTTC

clone size: once
J gene: TRBJ2-1
V gene: TRBV2
CDR3 length: 16
D gene: NA
CDR3 protein: CASSEGPLSSYNEQFF
CDR3 DNA: TGTGCCAGCAGTGAAGGACCGCTGAGCTCCTACAATGAGCAGTTCTTC

clone size: NA
J gene: TRBJ1-2
V gene: TRBV3-1
CDR3 length: 15
D gene: NA
CDR3 protein: CASSQASSVLYGYTF
CDR3 DNA: TGTGCCAGCAGCCAAGCATCCTCAGTCCTCTATGGCTACACCTTC

clone size: NA
J gene: TRBJ2-4
V gene: TRBV3-1
CDR3 length: 15
D gene: TRBD1
CDR3 protein: CASSSGTGVFRAQYF
CDR3 DNA: TGTGCCAGCAGCTCCGGGACAGGGGTGTTTCGTGCTCAGTACTTC

clone size: NA
J gene: TRBJ1-2
V gene: TRBV2
CDR3 length: 16
D gene: NA
CDR3 protein: CASSGLETRGERGYTF
CDR3 DNA: TGTGCCAGCAGCGGACTCGAGACAAGGGGCGAGCGTGGCTACACCTTC

clone size: NA
J gene: TRBJ2-3
V gene: TRBV27
CDR3 length: 13
D gene: NA
CDR3 protein: CASSLSGWDTQYF
CDR3 DNA: TGTGCCAGCAGTTTATCGGGGTGGGATACGCAGTATTTT

clone size: NA
J gene: TRBJ2-7
V gene: TRBV6-2/TRBV6-3
CDR3 length: 15
D gene: NA
CDR3 protein: CASSFHTTGRDEQYF
CDR3 DNA: TGTGCCAGCAGTTTTCACACCACAGGGAGAGACGAGCAGTACTTC

clone size: NA
J gene: TRBJ1-4
V gene: TRBV29-1
CDR3 length: 16
D gene: NA
CDR3 protein: CSVGGWSDGSNEKLFF
CDR3 DNA: TGCAGCGTTGGCGGGTGGTCCGACGGTTCCAATGAAAAACTGTTTTTT

clone size: NA
J gene: TRBJ2-3
V gene: TRBV11-2
CDR3 length: 12
D gene: NA
CDR3 protein: CASSSPADTQYF
CDR3 DNA: TGTGCCAGCAGCTCTCCAGCGGATACGCAGTATTTT

clone size: NA
J gene: TRBJ1-2
V gene: TRBV25-1
CDR3 length: 14
D gene: TRBD1
CDR3 protein: CASSGTGGYYGYTF
CDR3 DNA: TGTGCCAGCAGCGGGACAGGGGGCTACTATGGCTACACCTTC

clone size: NA
J gene: TRBJ1-5
V gene: TRBV12-3/TRBV12-4
CDR3 length: 15
D gene: NA
CDR3 protein: CASSLGLSDIEPQHF
CDR3 DNA: TGTGCCAGCAGTTTAGGCCTTAGCGACATCGAACCCCAGCATTTT

clone size: NA
J gene: TRBJ2-1
V gene: TRBV7-2
CDR3 length: 13
D gene: NA
CDR3 protein: CASSLAYYNEQFF
CDR3 DNA: TGTGCCAGCAGCTTAGCGTATTACAATGAGCAGTTCTTC

clone size: NA
J gene: TRBJ2-5
V gene: TRBV27
CDR3 length: 13
D gene: NA
CDR3 protein: CASSFSFAETQYF
CDR3 DNA: TGTGCCAGCAGTTTTTCCTTTGCTGAGACCCAGTACTTC

clone size: NA
J gene: TRBJ2-3
V gene: TRBV28
CDR3 length: 13
D gene: TRBD2
CDR3 protein: CASTAGSTDTQYF
CDR3 DNA: TGTGCCAGCACAGCGGGGTCCACAGATACGCAGTATTTT

clone size: NA
J gene: TRBJ1-6
V gene: TRBV5-1
CDR3 length: 17
D gene: TRBD1
CDR3 protein: CASRVSTGTTYNSPLHF
CDR3 DNA: TGCGCCAGCAGGGTCTCGACAGGGACCACTTATAATTCACCCCTCCACTTT

clone size: NA
J gene: TRBJ2-3
V gene: TRBV29-1
CDR3 length: 18
D gene: TRBD2
CDR3 protein: CSVEVSLAGGLRTDTQYF
CDR3 DNA: TGCAGCGTTGAAGTAAGTCTAGCGGGAGGACTCCGCACAGATACGCAGTATTTT

clone size: NA
J gene: TRBJ1-1
V gene: TRBV28
CDR3 length: 12
D gene: NA
CDR3 protein: CASIEGGTEAFF
CDR3 DNA: TGTGCCAGCATTGAGGGTGGCACTGAAGCTTTCTTT

clone size: NA
J gene: TRBJ1-1
V gene: TRBV5-4
CDR3 length: 16
D gene: TRBD1
CDR3 protein: CASSPIRTGLNTEAFF
CDR3 DNA: TGTGCCAGCAGCCCGATTCGGACAGGGCTCAACACTGAAGCTTTCTTT